The 24 T cell receptor beta chains given below trace back to one sample, sequenced in a study of control samples from healthy donors and cancer patients. TCRdb's table, derived via immunoSEQ multiplex PCR, lists solely in-frame clones and lacks some. The data contain over 150,000 clones, 85% to 90% of them seen just once; the ten biggest clones take up approximately 1.5%. Material for sequencing was blood. These receptors were collected from a woman in her forties or fifties in good health.

This sequence joins TRBV20-1 and TRBJ2-2; a possible D gene is TRBD1 (6 bases). Germline CDR1 is DFQATT and CDR2 is SNEGSKA (reference sequence). The CDR3 consists of 17 residues. The ends were cut back, 3 bases at V and 1 base at J, with 18 bases in the middle. In DNA form, the CDR3 reads TGCAGTGCTAGTCTGGGGCGGACAGTAGTGAACACCGGGGAGCTGTTTTTT. Translating gives CSASLGRTVVNTGELFF.

The gene calls are TRBV27 and TRBJ1-6; TRBD1 aligns across 10 bases. The germline V gene has CDR1 MNHEY and CDR2 SMNVEV (reference sequence). V lost 2 bases, J lost 8 bases, and 9 bases stayed unmatched. This CDR3 comprises 17 residues. DNA for the CDR3: TGTGCCAGCAGTTTAGTCGTGACAGGGGGCAGTTATTCACCCCTCCACTTT. Protein sequence: CASSLVVTGGSYSPLHF.

Only one count was recorded for this clone. The genes are TRBV2 and TRBJ2-7, with D possibly being TRBD2 (6 bases). CDR1 is SNHLY, CDR2 FYNNEI, per germline. The CDR3 is made up of 15 amino acids. V shed 4 bases and J shed 0 bases, with 13 bases lying between them. The CDR3 nucleotides read TGTGCCAGCAGTGGGGCGGGACGAAGCTCCTACGAGCAGTACTTC. Encoded protein: CASSGAGRSSYEQYF.

The V and J genes are TRBV5-1 and TRBJ1-2; a weak D match, TRBD1 (5 bases). V dropped 0 bases and J dropped 12 bases, with 12 bases sitting between them. The CDR3 covers 12 residues. Germline V gene data show CDR1 as SGHRS and CDR2 as YFSETQ. CDR3 sequence (DNA): TGCGCCAGCAGCTTGGTTGGCGGGGACGACACCTTC. It encodes CASSLVGGDDTF.

The chain carries TRBV28 and TRBJ1-5; no clear D. Per germline, CDR1 MDHEN and CDR2 SYDVKM. This CDR3 comprises 16 residues. The V end lost 4 bases, the J end lost 2 bases, and 15 bases lay between the germline ends. CDR3 residues: CASSSLTLQGNQPQHF. CDR3 bases: TGTGCCAGCAGTTCTCTCACCCTCCAGGGCAATCAGCCCCAGCATTTT.

The CDR3 reads CASSHGDRGSTDTQYF. CDR3 in DNA: TGCGCCAGCAGCCACGGAGACAGGGGTAGCACAGATACGCAGTATTTT. The gene calls are TRBV4-3 and TRBJ2-3; 8 bases are shared with TRBD1. The CDR3 loop spans 16 amino acids. Germline V CDR1 and CDR2: LGHNA, YSLEER. Germline trimming cut 3 bases from V and 0 bases from J; bases unmatched to any gene: 5.

The chain couples TRBV4-2 to TRBJ2-7; a possible D gene is TRBD1 (5 bases). CDR1 is LGHNA, CDR2 YNFKEQ, per germline. The ends were cut back, 1 base at V and 2 bases at J, with 12 bases in the middle. This CDR3 is built from 15 residues. The CDR3 DNA is TGTGCCAGCAGCCAAGCGCTAACAGGACCCTACGAGCAGTACTTC. Translated, it gives CASSQALTGPYEQYF.

The chain joins TRBV4-3 to TRBJ1-2; D unclear. Germline-derived CDR1 and CDR2 are LGHNA and YSLEER. The CDR3 is 15 residues long. Trimming cost V 4 bases and J 6 bases, with 18 bases left between them. CDR3 DNA: TGCGCCAGCAGCCGATTGGGCAGGAGAACAAATGGCTACACCTTC. Translated, it gives CASSRLGRRTNGYTF.

DNA for the CDR3: TGTGCCAGCAGAAGAGAACGATCACCCCTCCACTTT. Residues: CASRRERSPLHF. The chain links TRBV2 to TRBJ1-6; no clear D gene. Germline-derived CDR1 and CDR2 are SNHLY and FYNNEI. This CDR3 has 12 amino acids. V was clipped by 6 bases and J by 10 bases, with 10 bases between them.

The gene calls are TRBV27 and TRBJ2-3; the D gene could be TRBD1 or TRBD2 (6 bases each). The germline CDR1 and CDR2 sequences are MNHEY and SMNVEV (reference sequence). The CDR3 has 16 amino acids. The V and J ends lost 0 bases and 2 bases respectively, with 12 bases between them. The CDR3 DNA sequence: TGTGCCAGCAGTTTATCCCTAGGGGGGAACACAGATACGCAGTATTTT. Protein product: CASSLSLGGNTDTQYF.

The V and J genes are TRBV24-1 and TRBJ1-1; TRBD1 matches at 8 bases. In germline, CDR1 is KGHDR, CDR2 SFDVKD. The CDR3 loop spans 17 amino acids. The V segment lost 2 bases and the J segment 0 bases; nucleotides outside the gene matches: 7. CDR3 DNA sequence: TGTGCCACCAGTGATTCCCGGGACAGGTCCATGAACACTGAAGCTTTCTTT. This encodes CATSDSRDRSMNTEAFF.

This clone was counted a single time. The chain recombines TRBV7-3 with TRBJ2-1; D is perhaps TRBD1 or TRBD2 (5 bases each). The ends were cut back, 3 bases at V and 0 bases at J, with 6 bases in the middle. Germline CDR1 SGHTA, CDR2 FQGTGA. This CDR3 region has 14 residues. The CDR3 protein is CASSLGPSYNEQFF. CDR3 bases: TGTGCCAGCAGCTTGGGACCCTCCTACAATGAGCAGTTCTTC.

The gene calls are TRBV18 and TRBJ1-5; D is unclear. The CDR3 sequence is 13 residues long. The germline CDR1 and CDR2 sequences are KGHSH and LQKENI. Trimming took off 5 bases at V and 3 bases at J, with 8 bases between the two ends. For the CDR3, the DNA is TGTGCCAGCTCAGGGGAGCTCAATCAGCCCCAGCATTTT. Encoded protein: CASSGELNQPQHF.

In DNA form, the CDR3 reads TGTGCCAGTAAGTTTCTGGGGAGCAATCAGCCCCAGCATTTT. Translation gives CASKFLGSNQPQHF. The rearrangement links TRBV19 to TRBJ1-5; D unresolved. The CDR3 spans 14 residues. The V gene lost 7 bases and the J gene lost 1 base, with 11 bases spanning the gap. Per germline, CDR1 LNHDA and CDR2 SQIVND (reference sequence). Full variable domain (outside the CDR3, taken from reference TRBV19 and TRBJ1-5): DGGITQSPKYLFRKEGQNVTLSCEQNLNHDAMYWYRQDPGQGLRLIYYSQIVNDFQKGDIAEGYSVSREKKESFPLTVTSAQKNPTAFYLCASKFLGSNQPQHFGDGTRLSIL.

As DNA, the CDR3 is TGTGCCATCAGTCCCCACGGGACAGGGGGTACCTACGAGCAGTACTTC. This codes for CAISPHGTGGTYEQYF. The chain combines TRBV10-3 with TRBJ2-7; TRBD1 matches at 11 bases. The CDR3 has 16 amino acids. Unmatched junction bases numbered 8, after V lost 5 bases and J lost 2 bases. The germline V gene encodes CDR1 ENHRY and CDR2 SYGVKD.

The chain couples TRBV19 to TRBJ1-6, with D perhaps TRBD1 (5 bases). This CDR3 comprises 15 residues. CDR1 LNHDA and CDR2 SQIVND come from the germline V gene (reference sequence). Trimming took off 1 base at V and 7 bases at J, with 11 bases between the two ends. The CDR3 loop reads CASSIVGQRNSPLHF. CDR3 DNA: TGTGCCAGTAGTATAGTTGGACAACGGAATTCACCCCTCCACTTT.

V and J are TRBV27 and TRBJ1-4; D not certain. This CDR3 has 14 residues. Germline V CDR1 and CDR2: MNHEY, SMNVEV (reference sequence). Deletions cut 3 bases from V and 4 bases from J, with 9 bases between. The CDR3 sequence: CASSFNDLNEKLFF. The CDR3 DNA reads TGTGCCAGCAGTTTTAATGACCTTAATGAAAAACTGTTTTTT.

V is TRBV7-9 and J is TRBJ2-7, with 9 bases lining up with TRBD2. The CDR3 has 15 amino acids. Losses at the gene ends were 5 bases for V and 5 bases for J; bases not matched to a gene: 10. Germline loops: CDR1 SEHNR, CDR2 FQNEAQ (reference sequence). For the CDR3, the DNA is TGTGCCAGCAGCCGGCTGGGCGGGGGGGCGCACGAGCAGTACTTC. Protein product: CASSRLGGGAHEQYF.

V is TRBV11-3 and J is TRBJ2-7, with TRBD2 matching 7 bases. There are 15 residues in the CDR3. V lost 5 bases and J lost 2; bases outside the gene matches: 9. The germline V gene encodes CDR1 SGHNT and CDR2 YENEEA. CDR3: CASSQESGAAYEQYF. The CDR3 DNA sequence: TGTGCCAGCAGCCAGGAGAGCGGGGCCGCCTACGAGCAGTACTTC.

V and J are TRBV3-1 (or the pseudogene TRBV3-2) and TRBJ2-7; no reliable D call. Trimming left V 2 bases short and J 0 bases short, with 5 bases between. The germline CDR1 and CDR2 sequences are LGHDT and YNNKEL (reference sequence). The CDR3 covers 13 residues. CDR3 coding DNA: TGTGCCAGCAGCCAAACGTCCTCCTACGAGCAGTACTTC. Encoded protein: CASSQTSSYEQYF.

This clone was seen a few times. The gene calls are TRBV7-9 and TRBJ1-5; D gene ambiguous. Trimming pared 1 base from V and 10 bases from J, leaving 14 bases between. From germline, CDR1 is SEHNR and CDR2 FQNEAQ (reference sequence). There are 14 residues in the CDR3. CDR3 amino acids: CASSLDGSRQPQHF. The CDR3 nucleotides are TGTGCCAGCAGCTTAGATGGGTCCCGGCAACCCCAGCATTTT.

J is TRBJ1-3 and V is TRBV30; 8 nucleotides line up with TRBD1. V shed 4 bases, J shed 0 bases, and the junction held 5 bases outside the gene matches. Germline lookup yields CDR1 GTSNPN and CDR2 SVGIG (reference sequence). The CDR3 sequence is 15 residues long. CDR3 region: CAWTRTGTSGNTIYF. Written as DNA, the CDR3 is TGTGCCTGGACCAGGACAGGGACCTCTGGAAACACCATATATTTT. Combining the CDR3 with reference TRBV30 and TRBJ1-3 gives the whole variable domain SQTIHQWPATLVQPVGSPLSLECTVEGTSNPNLYWYRQAAGRGLQLLFYSVGIGQISSEVPQNLSASRPQDRQFILSSKKLLLSDSGFYLCAWTRTGTSGNTIYFGEGSWLTVV.

This chain connects TRBV29-1 to TRBJ1-6; D remains unclear. Germline CDR1 and CDR2: SQVTM and ANQGSEA. This CDR3 contains 13 residues. Trimming took off 6 bases at V and 6 bases at J, with 12 bases between the two ends. The CDR3 sequence: CSVRRSRNSPLHF. CDR3 in DNA: TGCAGCGTCAGAAGGAGCCGTAATTCACCCCTCCACTTT.

The chain links TRBV5-6 to TRBJ2-3; TRBD2 is a possible D gene (5 bases). Trimming removed 4 bases from V and 4 bases from J, with 25 bases in between. CDR3 length: 18 amino acids. CDR1 and CDR2 (germline): SGHDT, YYEEEE. CDR3 nucleotide sequence: TGTGCCAGCAGCCCCGGGATGGGCGCTGGGGTGGGTCCAGATACGCAGTATTTT. It encodes CASSPGMGAGVGPDTQYF.